This TCR beta chain came from a study of identifying expanded T cells in peripheral blood. The assay was immunoSEQ multiplex PCR, and TCRdb's table has in-frame clones only and misses some. The data contain 85,000 to 95,000 clones, 88% of them singletons. Findings and limits, study-wide: About 1.2 clones differed between technical replicates, versus around 15 and 19 over time. Two-week clone count variance significantly increased as total template count grew.

Turning to this clone: The antigen remains unidentified.

Healthy donors had no documented immune events, such as infections, while sampled. Sequencing was carried out using blood. The source is a person aged 18 to 75 in good health.

The CDR3 nucleotides read TGTGCCAGTAGTTCCCTCGGGGGGTTCTCTGGGGCCAACGTCCTGACTTTC. Its translation is CASSSLGGFSGANVLTF. This sequence joins TRBV19 and TRBJ2-6; TRBD2 matches 7 bases. The CDR3 has 17 residues. Germline-derived CDR1 and CDR2 are LNHDA and SQIVND (reference sequence). Trimming at V came to 5 bases and at J to 0 bases, leaving 7 bases not matched to a gene.